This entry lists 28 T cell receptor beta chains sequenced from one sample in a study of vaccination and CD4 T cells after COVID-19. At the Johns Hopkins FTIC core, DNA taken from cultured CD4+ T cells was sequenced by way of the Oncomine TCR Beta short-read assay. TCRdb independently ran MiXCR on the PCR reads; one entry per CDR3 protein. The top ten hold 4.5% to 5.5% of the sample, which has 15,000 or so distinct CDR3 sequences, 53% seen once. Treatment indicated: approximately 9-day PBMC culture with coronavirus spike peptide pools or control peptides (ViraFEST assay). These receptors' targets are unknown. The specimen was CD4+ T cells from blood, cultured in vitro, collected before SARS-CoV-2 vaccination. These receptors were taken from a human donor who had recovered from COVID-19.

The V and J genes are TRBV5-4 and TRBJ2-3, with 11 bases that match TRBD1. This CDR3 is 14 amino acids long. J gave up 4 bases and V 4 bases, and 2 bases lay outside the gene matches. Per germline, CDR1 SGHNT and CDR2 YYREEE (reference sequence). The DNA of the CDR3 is TGTGCCAGCAGCAGGGGACAGGGGGCAGATACGCAGTATTTT. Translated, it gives CASSRGQGADTQYF. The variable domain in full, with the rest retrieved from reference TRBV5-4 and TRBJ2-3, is ETGVTQSPTHLIKTRGQQVTLRCSSQSGHNTVSWYQQALGQGPQFIFQYYREEENGRGNFPPRFSGLQFPNYSSELNVNALELDDSALYLCASSRGQGADTQYFGPGTRLTVL.

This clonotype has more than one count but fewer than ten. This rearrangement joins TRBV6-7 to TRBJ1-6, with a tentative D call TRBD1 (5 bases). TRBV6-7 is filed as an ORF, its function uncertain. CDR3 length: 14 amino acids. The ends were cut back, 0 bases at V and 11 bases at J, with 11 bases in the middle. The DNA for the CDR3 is TGTGCCAGCAGTTACTCCAAACCGGGGGCACCCCTCCACTTT. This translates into CASSYSKPGAPLHF.

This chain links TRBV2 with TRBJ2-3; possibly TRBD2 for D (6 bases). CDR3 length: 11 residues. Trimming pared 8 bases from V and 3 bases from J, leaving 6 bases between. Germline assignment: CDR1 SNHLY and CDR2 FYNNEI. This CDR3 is CASGRTDTQYF. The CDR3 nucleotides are TGTGCCAGCGGGAGGACAGATACGCAGTATTTT. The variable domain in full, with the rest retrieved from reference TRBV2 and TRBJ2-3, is EPEVTQTPSHQVTQMGQEVILRCVPISNHLYFYWYRQILGQKVEFLVSFYNNEISEKSEIFDDQFSVERPDGSNFTLKIRSTKLEDSAMYFCASGRTDTQYFGPGTRLTVL.

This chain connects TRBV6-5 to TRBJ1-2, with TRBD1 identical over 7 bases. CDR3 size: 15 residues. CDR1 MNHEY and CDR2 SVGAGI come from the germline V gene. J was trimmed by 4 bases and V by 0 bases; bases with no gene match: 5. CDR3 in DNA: TGTGCCAGCAGTTACTCCCGGACAGGCATCTATGGCTACACCTTC. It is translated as CASSYSRTGIYGYTF.

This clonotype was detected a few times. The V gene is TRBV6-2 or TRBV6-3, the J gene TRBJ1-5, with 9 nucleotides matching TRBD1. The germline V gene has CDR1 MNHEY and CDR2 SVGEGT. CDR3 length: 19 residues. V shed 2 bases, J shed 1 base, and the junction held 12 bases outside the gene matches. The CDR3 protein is CASSYPGTGSYPSNQPQHF. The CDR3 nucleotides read TGTGCCAGCAGTTACCCAGGGACAGGGAGTTATCCCAGCAATCAGCCCCAGCATTTT.

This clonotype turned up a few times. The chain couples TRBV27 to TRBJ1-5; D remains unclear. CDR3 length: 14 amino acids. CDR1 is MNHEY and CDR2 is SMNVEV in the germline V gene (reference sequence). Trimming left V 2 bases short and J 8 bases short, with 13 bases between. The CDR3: CASSLGGESEPQHF. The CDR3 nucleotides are TGTGCCAGCAGTTTAGGTGGGGAGTCGGAGCCCCAGCATTTT.

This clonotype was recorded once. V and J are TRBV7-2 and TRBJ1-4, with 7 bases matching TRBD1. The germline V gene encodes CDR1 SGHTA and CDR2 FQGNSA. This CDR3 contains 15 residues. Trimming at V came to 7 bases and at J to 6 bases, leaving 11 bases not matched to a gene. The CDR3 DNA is TGTGCCAGCAACCCGCGAGGGGGCGGGGATGAAAAACTGTTTTTT. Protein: CASNPRGGGDEKLFF.

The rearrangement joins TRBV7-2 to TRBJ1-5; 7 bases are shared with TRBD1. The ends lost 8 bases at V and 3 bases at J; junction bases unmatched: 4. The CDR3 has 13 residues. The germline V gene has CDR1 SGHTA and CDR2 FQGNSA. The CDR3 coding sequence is TGTGCCAGCGCGACAGGGTTCAATCAGCCCCAGCATTTT. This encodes CASATGFNQPQHF.

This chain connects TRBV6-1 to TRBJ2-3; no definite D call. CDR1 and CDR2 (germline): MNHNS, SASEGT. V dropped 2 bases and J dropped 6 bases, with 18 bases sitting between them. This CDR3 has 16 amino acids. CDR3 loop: CASSEIWRRPRDTQYF. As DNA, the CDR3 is TGTGCCAGCAGTGAAATCTGGCGGCGACCAAGGGATACGCAGTATTTT.

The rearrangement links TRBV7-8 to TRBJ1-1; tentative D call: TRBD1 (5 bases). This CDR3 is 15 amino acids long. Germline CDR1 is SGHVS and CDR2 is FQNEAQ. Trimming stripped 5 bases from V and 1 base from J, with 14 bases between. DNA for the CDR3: TGTGCCAGCAGCCAAACCGACAGTGGGAACACTGAAGCTTTCTTT. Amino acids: CASSQTDSGNTEAFF.

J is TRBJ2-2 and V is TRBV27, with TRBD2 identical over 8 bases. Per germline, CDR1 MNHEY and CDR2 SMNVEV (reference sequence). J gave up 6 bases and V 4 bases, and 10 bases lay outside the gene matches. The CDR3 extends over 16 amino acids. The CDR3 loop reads CASSSTGTSGSGELFF. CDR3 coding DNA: TGTGCCAGCAGTTCTACCGGGACTAGTGGGTCCGGGGAGCTGTTTTTT.

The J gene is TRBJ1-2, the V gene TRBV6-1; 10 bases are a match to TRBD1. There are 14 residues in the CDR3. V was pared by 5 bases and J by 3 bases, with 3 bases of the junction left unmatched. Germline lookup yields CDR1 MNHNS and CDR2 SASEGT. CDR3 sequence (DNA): TGTGCCAGCAGTCTCGGGACAGGGGACTATGGCTACACCTTC. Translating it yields CASSLGTGDYGYTF.

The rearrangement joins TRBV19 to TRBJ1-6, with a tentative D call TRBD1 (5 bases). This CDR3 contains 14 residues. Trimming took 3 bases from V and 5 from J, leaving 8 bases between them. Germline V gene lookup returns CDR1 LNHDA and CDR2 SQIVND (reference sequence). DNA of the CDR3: TGTGCCAGTAGTATCGGGACGAATAATTCACCCCTCCACTTT. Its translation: CASSIGTNNSPLHF.

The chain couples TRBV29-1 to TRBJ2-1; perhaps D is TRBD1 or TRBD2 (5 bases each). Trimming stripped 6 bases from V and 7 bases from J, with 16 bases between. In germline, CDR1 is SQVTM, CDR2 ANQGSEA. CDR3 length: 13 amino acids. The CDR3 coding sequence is TGCAGCGTCAAACCATGGGACGGGAATGAGCAGTTCTTC. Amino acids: CSVKPWDGNEQFF.

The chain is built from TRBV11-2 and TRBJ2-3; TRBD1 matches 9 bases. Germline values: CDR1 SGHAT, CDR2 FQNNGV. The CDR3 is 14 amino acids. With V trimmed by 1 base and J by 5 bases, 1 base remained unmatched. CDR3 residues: CASSLGTGVDTQYF. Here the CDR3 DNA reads TGTGCCAGCAGCTTAGGGACAGGGGTAGATACGCAGTATTTT.

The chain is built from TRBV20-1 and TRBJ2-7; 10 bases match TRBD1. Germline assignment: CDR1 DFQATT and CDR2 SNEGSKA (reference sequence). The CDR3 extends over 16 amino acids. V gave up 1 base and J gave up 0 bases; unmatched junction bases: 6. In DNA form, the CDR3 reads TGCAGTGCTAGAGGACAGGGGGCGATACTCTCCTACGAGCAGTACTTC. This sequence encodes CSARGQGAILSYEQYF.

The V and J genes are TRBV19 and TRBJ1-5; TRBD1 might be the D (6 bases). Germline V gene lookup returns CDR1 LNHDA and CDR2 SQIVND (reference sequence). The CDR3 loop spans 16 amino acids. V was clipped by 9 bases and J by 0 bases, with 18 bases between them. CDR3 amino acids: CASQQDRSYSNQPQHF. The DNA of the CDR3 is TGTGCCAGCCAACAAGACAGGAGTTATAGCAATCAGCCCCAGCATTTT.

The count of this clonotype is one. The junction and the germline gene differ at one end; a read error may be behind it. In DNA form, the CDR3 reads TGTGTCAGCAGCTTCTACCCCTCGGGACAGGGGTTGAGGTACACCTTC. Its protein is CVSSFYPSGQGLRYTF. The chain recombines TRBV5-6 with TRBJ1-2; 10 bases map to TRBD1. Germline V gene lookup returns CDR1 SGHDT and CDR2 YYEEEE. The CDR3 loop spans 16 amino acids.

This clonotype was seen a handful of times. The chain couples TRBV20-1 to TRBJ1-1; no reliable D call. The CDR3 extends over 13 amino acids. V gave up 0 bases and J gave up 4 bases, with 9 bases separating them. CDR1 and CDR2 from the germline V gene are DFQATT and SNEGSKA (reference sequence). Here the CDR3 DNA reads TGCAGTGCTAGAGATGATGGAGTCACTGAAGCTTTCTTT. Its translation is CSARDDGVTEAFF.

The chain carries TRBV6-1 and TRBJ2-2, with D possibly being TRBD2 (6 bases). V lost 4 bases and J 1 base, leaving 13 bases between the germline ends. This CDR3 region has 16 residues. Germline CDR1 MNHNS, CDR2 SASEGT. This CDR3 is CASSVMIGGNTGELFF. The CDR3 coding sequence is TGTGCCAGCAGTGTAATGATCGGGGGGAACACCGGGGAGCTGTTTTTT.

The CDR3 loop reads CSASSPGEAFF. CDR3 coding DNA: TGCAGTGCTAGTTCACCGGGTGAAGCTTTCTTT. The chain links TRBV20-1 to TRBJ1-1; D is undetermined. Trimming left V 3 bases short and J 7 bases short, with 9 bases between. Germline V lookup: CDR1 DFQATT, CDR2 SNEGSKA (reference sequence). This CDR3 region has 11 residues.

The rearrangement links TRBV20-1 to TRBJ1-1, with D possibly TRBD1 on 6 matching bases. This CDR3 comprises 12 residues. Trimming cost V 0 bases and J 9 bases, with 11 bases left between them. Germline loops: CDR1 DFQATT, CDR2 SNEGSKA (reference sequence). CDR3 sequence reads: CSARDQGLQAFF. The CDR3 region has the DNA TGCAGTGCTAGAGATCAGGGGCTCCAAGCTTTCTTT.

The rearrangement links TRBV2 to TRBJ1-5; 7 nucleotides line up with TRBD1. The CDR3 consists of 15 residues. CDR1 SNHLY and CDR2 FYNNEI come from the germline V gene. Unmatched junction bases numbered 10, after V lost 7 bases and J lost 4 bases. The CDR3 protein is CASTPRGGRNQPQHF. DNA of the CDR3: TGTGCCAGCACCCCCAGGGGGGGTAGGAATCAGCCCCAGCATTTT. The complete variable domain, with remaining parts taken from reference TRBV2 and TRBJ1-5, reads EPEVTQTPSHQVTQMGQEVILRCVPISNHLYFYWYRQILGQKVEFLVSFYNNEISEKSEIFDDQFSVERPDGSNFTLKIRSTKLEDSAMYFCASTPRGGRNQPQHFGDGTRLSIL.

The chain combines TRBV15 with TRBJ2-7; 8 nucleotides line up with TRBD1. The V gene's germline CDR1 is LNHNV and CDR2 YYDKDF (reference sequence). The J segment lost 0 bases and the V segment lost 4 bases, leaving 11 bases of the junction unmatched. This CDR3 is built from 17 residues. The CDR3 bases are TGTGCCACCAGCACCGCCCCCGCCAGGGGGCTCTCCTACGAGCAGTACTTC. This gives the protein CATSTAPARGLSYEQYF. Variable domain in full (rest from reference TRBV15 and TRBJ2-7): DAMVIQNPRYQVTQFGKPVTLSCSQTLNHNVMYWYQQKSSQAPKLLFHYYDKDFNNEADTPDNFQSRRPNTSFCFLDIRSPGLGDTAMYLCATSTAPARGLSYEQYFGPGTRLTVT.

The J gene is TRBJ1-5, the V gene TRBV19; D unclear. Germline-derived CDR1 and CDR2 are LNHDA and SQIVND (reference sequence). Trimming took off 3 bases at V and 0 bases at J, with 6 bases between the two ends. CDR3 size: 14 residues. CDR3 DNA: TGTGCCAGTAGTATTGGGTCTAGCAATCAGCCCCAGCATTTT. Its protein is CASSIGSSNQPQHF. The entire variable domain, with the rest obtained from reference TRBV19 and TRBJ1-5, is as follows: DGGITQSPKYLFRKEGQNVTLSCEQNLNHDAMYWYRQDPGQGLRLIYYSQIVNDFQKGDIAEGYSVSREKKESFPLTVTSAQKNPTAFYLCASSIGSSNQPQHFGDGTRLSIL.

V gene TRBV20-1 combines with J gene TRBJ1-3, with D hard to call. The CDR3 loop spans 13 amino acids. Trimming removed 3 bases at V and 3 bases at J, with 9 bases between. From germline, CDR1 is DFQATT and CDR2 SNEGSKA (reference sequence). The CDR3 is CSARETLGNTIYF. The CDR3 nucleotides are TGCAGTGCTAGGGAGACACTTGGAAACACCATATATTTT.

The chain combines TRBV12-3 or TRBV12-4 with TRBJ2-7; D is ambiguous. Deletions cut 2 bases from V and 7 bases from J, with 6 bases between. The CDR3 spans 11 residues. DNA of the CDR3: TGTGCCAGCAGTTTATTGGGGGAGCAGTACTTC. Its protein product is CASSLLGEQYF.

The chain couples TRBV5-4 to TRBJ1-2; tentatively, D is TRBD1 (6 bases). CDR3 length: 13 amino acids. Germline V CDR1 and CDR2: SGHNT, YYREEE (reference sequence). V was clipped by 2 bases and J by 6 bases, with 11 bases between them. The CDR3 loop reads CASSFRGGDGYTF. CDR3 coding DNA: TGTGCCAGCAGCTTTCGTGGGGGCGATGGCTACACCTTC.